This is a list of T cell receptor beta chains from one sample in a study of identical twins. TCRdb independently ran MiXCR on the 5' RACE reads; one entry per CDR3 protein. The sample holds 750,000 to 950,000 distinct CDR3 sequences, more than 9% seen once. This sample also appeared in a second study, on yellow fever vaccine responses in identical twins.

Sequencing was done on a sample of PBMCs. These receptors all come from a woman aged 18-30 years in good health. Each CDR3 is given with its conserved first and last residue. D genes are given only for firm matches. Expanded clones are given a class, and other clones once, few, many or no size at all.

D: NA; J: TRBJ2-1; size: few; V: TRBV4-1; CDR3: CASSQVLSGDGEQFF; DNA: TGCGCCAGCAGCCAAGTTTTGTCAGGGGACGGGGAGCAGTTCTTC
D: NA; J: TRBJ1-5; size: few; V: TRBV28; CDR3: CASSPRLSRSQPQHF; DNA: TGTGCCAGCAGTCCGCGCCTATCCAGGAGTCAGCCCCAGCATTTT
D: NA; J: TRBJ2-2; size: NA; V: TRBV5-1; CDR3: CASSLERSHFNTGELFF; DNA: TGCGCCAGCAGCTTGGAAAGGTCCCACTTTAACACCGGGGAGCTGTTTTTT
D: TRBD2; J: TRBJ2-1; size: many; V: TRBV20-1; CDR3: CSARDLRGLAGGEQFF; DNA: TGCAGTGCTAGAGATCTGCGGGGACTAGCGGGAGGTGAGCAGTTCTTC
D: NA; J: TRBJ1-3; size: few; V: TRBV7-2; CDR3: CASSFPARSGNTIYF; DNA: TGTGCCAGCAGCTTCCCCGCCCGCTCTGGAAACACCATATATTTT
D: TRBD2; J: TRBJ2-3; size: few; V: TRBV5-1; CDR3: CASSLMRSAGGVADTQYF; DNA: TGCGCCAGCAGCTTGATGAGGTCGGCGGGAGGGGTGGCAGATACGCAGTATTTT
D: TRBD1; J: TRBJ2-1; size: few; V: TRBV9; CDR3: CASSRDRGRYTSYNEQFF; DNA: TGTGCCAGCAGTCGGGACAGGGGGCGATATACCTCCTACAATGAGCAGTTCTTC
D: TRBD2; J: TRBJ2-7; size: NA; V: TRBV12-3/TRBV12-4; CDR3: CASSLAGGAEQYF; DNA: TGTGCCAGCAGTTTAGCGGGAGGGGCGGAGCAGTACTTC
D: TRBD2; J: TRBJ2-2; size: many; V: TRBV6-1; CDR3: CASTPRDYNTGELFF; DNA: TGTGCCAGCACCCCCCGGGACTACAACACCGGGGAGCTGTTTTTT
D: TRBD1; J: TRBJ2-3; size: many; V: TRBV4-1; CDR3: CASSQDGTGGTDTQYF; DNA: TGCGCCAGCAGCCAAGATGGAACAGGGGGCACAGATACGCAGTATTTT
D: TRBD1; J: TRBJ2-6; size: few; V: TRBV20-1; CDR3: CSAAPTGGGANVLTF; DNA: TGCAGTGCTGCTCCGACAGGGGGTGGGGCCAACGTCCTGACTTTC
D: NA; J: TRBJ2-3; size: many; V: TRBV12-3/TRBV12-4; CDR3: CASSPSPPATQYF; DNA: TGTGCCAGCAGCCCATCTCCCCCCGCTACGCAGTATTTT
D: NA; J: TRBJ2-1; size: NA; V: TRBV28; CDR3: CASSLWPRAGAYNEQFF; DNA: TGTGCCAGCAGTTTATGGCCCCGCGCGGGGGCTTACAATGAGCAGTTCTTC
D: NA; J: TRBJ1-4; size: few; V: TRBV5-6; CDR3: CASSSGDTREKLFF; DNA: TGTGCCAGCAGCTCGGGCGACACCCGAGAAAAACTGTTTTTT
D: NA; J: TRBJ2-7; size: few; V: TRBV25-1; CDR3: CASSEGGQGLSYEQYF; DNA: TGTGCCAGCAGTGAGGGCGGTCAGGGCCTCTCCTACGAGCAGTACTTC
D: NA; J: TRBJ2-3; size: NA; V: TRBV29-1; CDR3: CSVDLGGPPTDTQYF; DNA: TGCAGCGTCGACTTAGGTGGGCCACCCACAGATACGCAGTATTTT
D: NA; J: TRBJ1-6; size: few; V: TRBV5-1; CDR3: CASSLDGQYNSPLHF; DNA: TGCGCCAGCAGCTTGGACGGGCAGTATAATTCACCCCTCCACTTT
D: NA; J: TRBJ2-4; size: few; V: TRBV21-1; CDR3: CASSKAPRGLNIQYF; DNA: TGTGCCAGCAGCAAAGCGCCCAGGGGGCTAAACATTCAGTACTTC
D: TRBD1; J: TRBJ2-3; size: NA; V: TRBV28; CDR3: CASSLPDRDTQYF; DNA: TGTGCCAGCAGTTTACCCGACAGGGACACGCAGTATTTT
D: TRBD2; J: TRBJ2-7; size: few; V: TRBV5-6; CDR3: CASSPGGATPSRSEQYF; DNA: TGTGCCAGCAGCCCCGGGGGGGCGACTCCTTCCCGAAGCGAGCAGTACTTC
D: TRBD1; J: TRBJ2-1; size: many; V: TRBV20-1; CDR3: CSAGIEDRGLHEQFF; DNA: TGCAGTGCTGGGATCGAGGACAGGGGGCTCCATGAGCAGTTCTTC
D: TRBD2; J: TRBJ2-1; size: few; V: TRBV20-1; CDR3: CSAKPGLLFNEQFF; DNA: TGCAGTGCTAAACCGGGACTACTCTTCAATGAGCAGTTCTTC
D: NA; J: TRBJ2-4; size: few; V: TRBV11-2; CDR3: CASSSPTSEPNIQYF; DNA: TGTGCCAGCAGCTCCCCCACTTCGGAACCAAACATTCAGTACTTC
D: NA; J: TRBJ2-5; size: few; V: TRBV10-1; CDR3: CASSTDLGTQYF; DNA: TGCGCCAGCAGTACGGATTTGGGGACCCAGTACTTC